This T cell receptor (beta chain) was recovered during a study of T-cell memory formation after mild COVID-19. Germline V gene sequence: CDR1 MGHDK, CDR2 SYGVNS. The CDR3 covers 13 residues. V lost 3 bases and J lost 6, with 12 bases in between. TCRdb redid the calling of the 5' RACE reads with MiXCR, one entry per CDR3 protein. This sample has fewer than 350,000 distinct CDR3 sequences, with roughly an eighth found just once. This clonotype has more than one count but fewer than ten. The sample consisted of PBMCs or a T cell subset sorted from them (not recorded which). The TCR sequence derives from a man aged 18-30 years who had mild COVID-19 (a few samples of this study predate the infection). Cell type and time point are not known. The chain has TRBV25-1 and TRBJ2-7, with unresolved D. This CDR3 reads CASSDFRAGEQYF. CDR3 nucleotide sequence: TGTGCCAGCAGTGACTTTCGGGCTGGCGAGCAGTACTTC.